The 6 T cell receptor beta chains reported below all come from one sample, sequenced in a study of beta chain features in type 1 diabetes. The isolated RNA, all of it, was reverse transcribed, so expressed TCRB transcripts were what got sequenced. Repertoires were generated with immunoSEQ multiplex PCR, while TCRdb's copy carries only in-frame clones and drops some. In the table there are 970,000 or so clones, about a sixth of which are singletons. The sequenced material came from naive CD4+ T cells from blood. These TCRs come from a woman under 30 in good health.

This clone was found a few times. The V call is TRBV4-2, the J call TRBJ1-1; maybe TRBD1 (5 bases). Germline V CDR1 and CDR2: LGHNA, YNFKEQ. CDR3 length: 13 residues. Trimming left V 1 base short and J 6 bases short, with 9 bases between. The CDR3 is CASSQGDLAEAFF. The CDR3 DNA follows: TGTGCCAGCAGCCAAGGGGACTTGGCTGAAGCTTTCTTT.

The rearrangement joins TRBV5-1 to TRBJ2-1; D perhaps matches TRBD2 (6 bases). The CDR3 extends over 16 amino acids. Germline-derived CDR1 and CDR2 are SGHRS and YFSETQ. The V gene lost 0 bases and the J gene lost 2 bases, with 12 bases spanning the gap. The CDR3 sequence: CASSLGGTSTYNEQFF. The CDR3 DNA reads TGCGCCAGCAGCTTGGGTGGGACTTCCACCTACAATGAGCAGTTCTTC.

A few counts support this clone. This rearrangement joins TRBV2 to TRBJ2-1; 14 bases match TRBD2. CDR1 is SNHLY, CDR2 FYNNEI, per germline. Trimming at V came to 3 bases and at J to 0 bases, leaving 10 bases not matched to a gene. The length of the CDR3 is 20 residues. CDR3 coding DNA: TGTGCCAGCAGTGAGTTCGGACTAGCGGGAGGCCCTTTCTCCTACAATGAGCAGTTCTTC. Residues: CASSEFGLAGGPFSYNEQFF.

The rearrangement joins TRBV28 to TRBJ2-7; 8 positions agree with TRBD1. The CDR3 consists of 14 residues. Germline V lookup: CDR1 MDHEN, CDR2 SYDVKM. Germline trimming cut 1 base from V and 3 bases from J; bases unmatched to any gene: 2. This chain's CDR3 is CASSLFTGGYEQYF. DNA of the CDR3: TGTGCCAGCAGTTTATTTACAGGGGGCTACGAGCAGTACTTC.

V and J are TRBV6-5 and TRBJ2-3; maybe TRBD2 (5 bases). This CDR3 is 15 amino acids long. CDR1 is MNHEY and CDR2 is SVGAGI in the germline V gene. V shed 5 bases and J shed 11 bases, with 23 bases lying between them. CDR3 protein: CASSPTDKRGLGQYF. In DNA, the CDR3 is TGTGCCAGCAGTCCGACTGACAAGCGAGGGCTCGGGCAGTATTTT.

The CDR3 DNA reads as TGTGCCAGCAGTAGAGGGACAGGGATAGCCAAAAACATTCAGTACTTC. This translates into CASSRGTGIAKNIQYF. This rearrangement joins TRBV27 to TRBJ2-4, with 9 bases matching TRBD1. Germline CDR1 reads MNHEY; CDR2 reads SMNVEV (reference sequence). The V gene end was trimmed by 5 bases and the J gene end by 0 bases; junction bases not matched to a gene: 5. The CDR3 contains 16 residues.